The following is a T cell receptor beta chain sequence with its context. The antigen is unknown. This entry is derived from a study of cytomegalovirus exposure and HLA in healthy donors. Study-level background: Tens of millions of unique TCRs from HLA-typed donors made up an early data release. Study results and caveats: Later analysis associated a missense DCLRE1C variant with TCR beta V- and J-gene trimming. Using the classifier, cytomegalovirus status was reportedly diagnosed with high specificity and sensitivity. CMV antigen specificity of three CMV-associated chains was confirmed in vitro.

With 60 Vbeta and 13 Jbeta primers, the PCR was carried out. The repertoire was sequenced with immunoSEQ multiplex PCR; TCRdb's copy has only in-frame clones and lacks some. The sample has 150,000 to 200,000 clones; less than 90% are singletons. Per germline, CDR1 MDHEN and CDR2 SYDVKM. Trimming left V 8 bases short and J 0 bases short, with 11 bases between. The CDR3 has 14 amino acids. Sequencing used PBMCs. This TCR derives from a man aged 50 to 59 in good health and CMV-seronegative. The chain has TRBV28 and TRBJ2-1; D perhaps matches TRBD2 (6 bases). In DNA form, the CDR3 reads TGTGCCAGCTCGGGGGTACGCTCCTACAATGAGCAGTTCTTC. It specifies CASSGVRSYNEQFF. Variable domain in full (rest from reference TRBV28 and TRBJ2-1): DVKVTQSSRYLVKRTGEKVFLECVQDMDHENMFWYRQDPGLGLRLIYFSYDVKMKEKGDIPEGYSVSREKKERFSLILESASTNQTSMYLCASSGVRSYNEQFFGPGTRLTVL.